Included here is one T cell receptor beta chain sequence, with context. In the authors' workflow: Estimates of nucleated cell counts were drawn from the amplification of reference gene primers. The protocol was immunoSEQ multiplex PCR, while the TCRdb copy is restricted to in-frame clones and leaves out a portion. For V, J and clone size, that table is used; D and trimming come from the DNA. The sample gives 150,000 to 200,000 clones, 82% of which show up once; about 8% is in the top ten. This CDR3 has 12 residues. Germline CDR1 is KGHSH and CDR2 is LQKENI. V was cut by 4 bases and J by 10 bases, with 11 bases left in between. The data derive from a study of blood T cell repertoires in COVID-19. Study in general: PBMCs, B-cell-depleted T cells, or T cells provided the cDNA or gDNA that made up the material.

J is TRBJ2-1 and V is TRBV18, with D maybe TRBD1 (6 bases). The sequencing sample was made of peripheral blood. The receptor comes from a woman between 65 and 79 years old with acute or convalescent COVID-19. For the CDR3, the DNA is TGTGCCAGCTCACTACAGGGATCCGAGCAGTTCTTC. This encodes CASSLQGSEQFF.